This T cell receptor (beta chain) is from a study of T-cell memory formation after mild COVID-19. Study-wide context: TCR clusters were mostly donor specific.

The 5'RACE method, run with constant-segment primers, produced TCR alpha and TCR beta cDNA libraries (carrying sample barcodes and UMIs). TCRdb processed the 5' RACE reads anew with MiXCR; each CDR3 protein has one entry. The top ten hold about 20% of the sample, which has 300,000 to 400,000 distinct CDR3 sequences, around 15% seen once. This clonotype was recorded a few times. Its antigen is unknown. Whole-study findings and limits: Cross-reactive memory apparently joined, as some responding clones appeared in pre-infection memory.

Germline V CDR1 and CDR2: MNHNY, SVGAGI (reference sequence). CDR3 length: 17 amino acids. Trimming took 6 bases from V and 7 from J; bases not matched to a gene: 17. The gene calls are TRBV6-6 and TRBJ2-2, with TRBD1 identical over 7 bases. Sequencing was done on a sample of PBMCs or a T cell subset sorted from them (not recorded which). The sequence was obtained from a man between 18 and 29 years old who had mild COVID-19 (a few samples of this study predate the infection). Cell type and time point are not known. The CDR3 region is CASSFTGVFGSGGELFF. DNA of the CDR3: TGTGCCAGCAGCTTTACAGGGGTGTTCGGTTCAGGCGGGGAGCTGTTTTTT.